In this sample, the clone carrying this TCR beta chain turned up a few times. The germline CDR1 and CDR2 sequences are SGDLS and YYNGEE. Trimming removed 1 base from V and 1 base from J; junction bases left unmatched: 7. This CDR3 has 16 amino acids. The time point was: blood 2 weeks post-SBRT. Treatment noted: 15 Gy SBRT to primary tumor, nephrectomy 4 weeks later. The sample is drawn from a study of radiation and T cells in renal cell carcinoma. Study-level information: Nephrectomy followed 15 Gy stereotactic body radiation by 4 weeks.

Repertoires were generated with immunoSEQ multiplex PCR, while TCRdb's copy carries only in-frame clones and drops some. Of about 60,000 clones listed, around 77% are singletons. Here the sequenced sample was blood, taken from a patient whose treatment included radiotherapy and nephrectomy. The chain couples TRBV9 to TRBJ1-1; TRBD1 matches at 7 bases. The clonotype originates from a man aged 55 to 69 with renal cell carcinoma. CDR3 bases: TGTGCCAGCAGCGTATCCATGACAGGGCCGAACACTGAAGCTTTCTTT. Translating gives CASSVSMTGPNTEAFF.